This record covers a single TCR beta chain. Antigen unknown. Using immunoSEQ multiplex PCR, the repertoire was profiled, and TCRdb retains in-frame clones only, with some absent. Altogether approximately 400,000 clones are present, 92% being singletons, with the ten largest covering under 4%. This entry is derived from a study of Ad26.COV2.S vaccination and SARS-CoV-2 variants. Trimming shortened V by 0 bases and J by 8 bases, and 19 bases separated the two germline ends. Germline V lookup: CDR1 LGHNT, CDR2 FRNRAP. This CDR3 is 16 amino acids long. Study findings and constraints: Assessments of TCR breadth and depth may have underestimated the total T cell responses. Recipients of vaccine and of placebo showed similar breadth of their non-spike TCR repertoires. There was reportedly substantial breadth in spike-specific CD8+ and CD4+ T cell responses after vaccination.

The sequence was collected from a human donor who had recovered from COVID-19. This chain joins TRBV12-5 and TRBJ1-2; D possibly corresponds to TRBD1 (6 bases). The sequences come from peripheral blood, collected after recovery from COVID-19. CDR3 nucleotide sequence: TGTGCTAGTGGTTTGGTCTCCGGCGGACAGCGCGGCGGCTACACCTTC. Residues: CASGLVSGGQRGGYTF.